The T cell receptor beta chain under discussion was sequenced for a study of control samples from healthy donors and cancer patients. This table comes from immunoSEQ multiplex PCR, and its TCRdb copy is limited to in-frame clones, with some not included. The sample records around 170,000 clones, almost 90% being singletons. This clone was counted between two and nine times. The ends were cut back, 1 base at V and 8 bases at J, with 4 bases in the middle. Per germline, CDR1 SGHDT and CDR2 YYEEEE. The CDR3 is 12 amino acids. The TCR comes from a woman aged 25 to 39 in good health. This rearrangement joins TRBV5-6 to TRBJ1-6; no clear D. Input material: blood. The CDR3 sequence: CASSLPDSPLHF. In DNA, the CDR3 is TGTGCCAGCAGCTTGCCAGATTCACCCCTCCACTTT.